This record covers a single TCR beta chain. This sample was included in a study of blood T cell repertoires in COVID-19. As handled by the study authors: Nucleated cell number was recorded as an estimate derived from reference gene primer amplification. Here immunoSEQ multiplex PCR was the method, and the copy in TCRdb shows in-frame clones only, minus some. That table supplies the V and J calls and clone size; D and trimming were determined from the DNA. The sample contains 130,000 or so clones, roughly nine tenths of which appear only once. Germline V gene data show CDR1 as SSHAT and CDR2 as FNYEAQ (reference sequence). CDR3 size: 13 residues. V shed 5 bases and J shed 6 bases, with 10 bases lying between them. Followed longitudinally, the Seattle patients had been enrolled during active infection.

This TCR was sampled from a woman aged 65 to 85 with COVID-19, enrolled during active disease. This rearrangement joins TRBV7-7 to TRBJ2-2; D call uncertain. Source material: peripheral blood. CDR3: CASSPSLAGELFF. CDR3 bases: TGTGCCAGCAGCCCTTCATTAGCCGGGGAGCTGTTTTTT.